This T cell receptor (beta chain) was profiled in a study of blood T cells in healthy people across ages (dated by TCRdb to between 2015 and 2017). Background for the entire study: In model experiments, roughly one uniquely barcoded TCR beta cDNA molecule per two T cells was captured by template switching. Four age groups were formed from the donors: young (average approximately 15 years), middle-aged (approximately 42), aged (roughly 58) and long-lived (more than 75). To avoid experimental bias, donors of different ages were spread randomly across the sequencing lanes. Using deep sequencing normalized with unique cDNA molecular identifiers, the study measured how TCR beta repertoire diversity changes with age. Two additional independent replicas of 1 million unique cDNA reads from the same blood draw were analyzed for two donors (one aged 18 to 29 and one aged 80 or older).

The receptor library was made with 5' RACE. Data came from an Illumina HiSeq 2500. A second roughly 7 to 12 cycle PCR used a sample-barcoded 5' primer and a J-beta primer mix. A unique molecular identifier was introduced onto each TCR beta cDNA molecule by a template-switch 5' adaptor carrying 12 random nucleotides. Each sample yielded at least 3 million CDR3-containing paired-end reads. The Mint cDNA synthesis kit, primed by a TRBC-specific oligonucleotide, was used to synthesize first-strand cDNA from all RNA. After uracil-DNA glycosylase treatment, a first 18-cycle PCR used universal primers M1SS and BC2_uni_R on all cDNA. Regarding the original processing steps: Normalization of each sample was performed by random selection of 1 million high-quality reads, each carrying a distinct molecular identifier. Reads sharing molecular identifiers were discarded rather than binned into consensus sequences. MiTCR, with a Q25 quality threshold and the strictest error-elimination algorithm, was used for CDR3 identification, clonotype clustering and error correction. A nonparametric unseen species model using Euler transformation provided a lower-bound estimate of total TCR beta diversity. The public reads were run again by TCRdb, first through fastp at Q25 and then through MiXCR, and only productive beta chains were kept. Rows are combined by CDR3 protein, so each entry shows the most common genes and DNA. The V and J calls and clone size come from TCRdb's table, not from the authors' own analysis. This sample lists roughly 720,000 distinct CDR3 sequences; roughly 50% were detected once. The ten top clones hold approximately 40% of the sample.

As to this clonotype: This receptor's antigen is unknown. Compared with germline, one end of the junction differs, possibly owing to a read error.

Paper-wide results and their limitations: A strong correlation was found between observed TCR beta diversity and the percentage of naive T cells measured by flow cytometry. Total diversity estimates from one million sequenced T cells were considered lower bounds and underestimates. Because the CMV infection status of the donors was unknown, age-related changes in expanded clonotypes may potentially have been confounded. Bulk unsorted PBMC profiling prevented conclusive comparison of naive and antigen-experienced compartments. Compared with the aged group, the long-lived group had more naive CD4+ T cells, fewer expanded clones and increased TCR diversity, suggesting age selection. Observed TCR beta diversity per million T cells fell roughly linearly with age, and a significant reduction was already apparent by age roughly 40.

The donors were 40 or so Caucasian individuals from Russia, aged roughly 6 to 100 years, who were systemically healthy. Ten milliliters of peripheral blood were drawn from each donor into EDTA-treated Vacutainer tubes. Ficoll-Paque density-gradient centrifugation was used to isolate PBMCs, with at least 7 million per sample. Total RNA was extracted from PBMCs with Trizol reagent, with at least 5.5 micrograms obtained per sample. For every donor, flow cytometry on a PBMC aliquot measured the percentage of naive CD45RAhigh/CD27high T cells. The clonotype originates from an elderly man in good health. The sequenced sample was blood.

The CDR3 sequence is CASSLVGQALSSEQYF. DNA sequence: TGTGCCAGCAGCTTAGTAGGACAGGCCCTATCCTCCGAGCAGTACTTC. This receptor chain uses TRBV11-1 and TRBJ2-7; 7 of the junction bases match TRBD1. The CDR3 runs 16 amino acids, cysteine and phenylalanine included. Just the 48-base CDR3 DNA is kept, in frame starting at base 1. In the germline V gene (reference sequence), CDR1 corresponds to SGHAT and CDR2 to FQDESV.